This TCR beta chain was found in a study of T cell changes during pregnancy in multiple sclerosis. V was clipped by 4 bases and J by 8 bases, with 10 bases between them. Germline V gene lookup returns CDR1 DFQATT and CDR2 SNEGSKA (reference sequence). This CDR3 region has 11 residues. TCRdb keeps only in-frame clones here, not all; method: immunoSEQ multiplex PCR. Of around 69,000 clones in the sample, 85% to 95% were seen once. This TCR was recovered from a female donor in good health, enrolled as a control in a pregnancy study. Sequencing used peripheral blood, obtained in the second trimester of pregnancy. The chain has TRBV20-1 and TRBJ2-3, with D possibly being TRBD2 (6 bases). The DNA of the CDR3 is TGCAGTGCTACGACTAGAAGTACGCAGTATTTT. Translation: CSATTRSTQYF.